This T cell receptor beta chain is from a study of CD8 T cells in Susac syndrome (dated by TCRdb to the late 2010s). As for the study more broadly: The study used repertoire sequencing to test whether antigen drove CD8+ T cell activation and differentiation in Susac syndrome. General findings and caveats noted by the study authors: The number of individuals in the TCR sequencing and HLA analysis was acknowledged as relatively small.

RNA was extracted using the RNeasy kit, and about 0.5 to 1 ug of the RNA was reverse transcribed with random hexamers. TCR beta CDR3 regions were amplified with the immunoSEQ multiplex PCR assay covering 54 Vbeta and 13 Jbeta segments. PCR amplification bias was corrected by using a synthetic template baseline for primer optimization and computational correction. Under the source paper's analysis protocol: Reads were annotated to V, D and J genes per IMGT and analyzed with immunoSEQ Analyzer, keeping only productive sequences. Clonality was calculated as one minus the Shannon entropy normalized by log2 of the number of productive unique sequences. Public and private clones were assessed among the 100 most prevalent clones of each patient and control. A clone was defined as Susac-specific if it was absent from the healthy and MS cohorts, from some 1,100 published viral clones and from other ImmuneACCESS disease sequences. In-frame beta chains were kept once TCRdb had trimmed the public reads at Q25 with fastp and called clones with MiXCR. Each record represents a unique CDR3 protein, reported with the most common genes and DNA among its rows. TCRdb's processing, not the study's, gives the V and J calls here. Present in this sample are roughly 130,000 distinct CDR3 sequences, about 95% of which were seen just once. The top ten clonotypes cover 0.09% to 0.15% of the sample.

Peripheral blood CD8+ and CD4+ T cells from healthy donors, Susac syndrome patients and multiple sclerosis patients were profiled by high-throughput TCR beta sequencing. The healthy donors served as controls matched for age and sex. CD8+ TEMRA cells were enriched by FACS, while bulk CD8+ and CD4+ T cells were purified by magnetic negative isolation. Blood was collected in EDTA tubes and processed within 24 hours, with PBMCs isolated through density gradient centrifugation. PBMCs intended for TCR sequencing were cryopreserved in liquid nitrogen and thawed later in a water bath at 37 degrees C. The sorted or isolated CD4+, CD8+ and CD8+ TEMRA cells had a purity of 90% or higher. With regard to this clonotype: It lacks a known antigen. The sample holds no much larger clone one base away, and base qualities are not on file.

This receptor was taken from a human donor in good health. Sequenced material: CD4+ T cells from PBMCs.

The DNA sequence is TGCGCCAGCAGTCAATCGGGGGAGACCCAGTACTTC. The resulting protein is CASSQSGETQYF. The V and J genes are TRBV23-1 and TRBJ2-5; no confident D gene assignment can be made. TRBV23-1 is assigned to the ORF class and has an uncertain function. There are 12 amino acids in the CDR3, from cysteine to phenylalanine inclusive. Only the CDR3 DNA is retained, 36 bases long and in frame from the first base. The germline ends are 4 bases apart after V is trimmed by 0 bases and J by 5 bases.